Each of the 10 T cell receptor beta chains below was sequenced from the same sample in a study of T cells after yellow fever vaccination (dated by TCRdb to 2018 to 2020). The library was generated by 5' RACE. Sequencing was carried out with an Illumina HiSeq 2500. TCRdb reprocessing: public reads trimmed at Q25 with fastp, clones called with MiXCR, in-frame beta chains kept. Rows with one shared CDR3 protein collapse into an entry with the most common genes and DNA. The sample table lists 200,000 to 300,000 distinct CDR3 sequences, approximately 6.3% of them with a count of one. The top ten hold more than 0.85% of the sample. The treatment or condition label on this specimen signifies: live attenuated yellow fever vaccine strain. The sequences come from CD4+ T cells sorted from PBMCs, collected on the day of the yellow fever booster vaccination. The receptors stem from a man younger than 45 who received the YFV17D yellow fever vaccine.

This clonotype came up many times. V and J are TRBV28 and TRBJ2-3; D is uncertain. Germline-derived CDR1 and CDR2 are MDHEN and SYDVKM. The CDR3 length is 11 residues. V shed 8 bases and J shed 9 bases, with 12 bases lying between them. The CDR3 region has the DNA TGTGCCAGCGGCCCACAATTAACGCAGTATTTT. This encodes CASGPQLTQYF. Full variable domain (remainder filled in from reference TRBV28 and TRBJ2-3): DVKVTQSSRYLVKRTGEKVFLECVQDMDHENMFWYRQDPGLGLRLIYFSYDVKMKEKGDIPEGYSVSREKKERFSLILESASTNQTSMYLCASGPQLTQYFGPGTRLTVL.

This clonotype was seen only a few times. The CDR3 nucleotides are TGTGCCAGCAGCATACTAAACAATGAGCAGTTCTTC. It is translated as CASSILNNEQFF. The chain employs TRBV7-2 and TRBJ2-1; D remains unclear. The CDR3 spans 12 residues. The germline CDR1 and CDR2 sequences are SGHTA and FQGNSA. Between the trimmed V and J ends, which lost 5 bases and 5 bases, there was a span of 7 bases.

The chain carries TRBV7-2 and TRBJ2-7, with TRBD1 matching 11 bases. Looked up from germline, CDR1 is SGHTA and CDR2 is FQGNSA. The ends lost 5 bases at V and 3 bases at J; junction bases unmatched: 9. The CDR3 is 16 amino acids. CDR3 sequence: CASSHVPGQGDYEQYF. CDR3 bases: TGTGCCAGCAGCCACGTACCGGGACAGGGGGACTACGAGCAGTACTTC.

This clonotype showed up many times. In DNA, the CDR3 is TGTGCCAGCAGTTCCGAGACCCCCAATCAGCCCCAGCATTTT. This gives the protein CASSSETPNQPQHF. The genes are TRBV6-2 or TRBV6-3 and TRBJ1-5, with no clear D. The CDR3 totals 14 residues. V was cut by 4 bases and J by 3 bases, with 10 bases left in between. CDR1 and CDR2 (germline): MNHEY, SVGEGT.

The CDR3 loop reads CASSPRLETDTQYF. CDR3 DNA sequence: TGTGCCAGCTCACCAAGACTAGAGACAGATACGCAGTATTTT. V usage is TRBV18 and J usage is TRBJ2-3; D may be TRBD2 (6 bases). The CDR3 extends over 14 amino acids. The V end was cut by 2 bases, the J end by 3 bases, with 9 bases between. Germline V gene sequence: CDR1 KGHSH, CDR2 LQKENI.

This clonotype was counted many times. The V and J genes are TRBV7-9 and TRBJ1-2, with 7 bases matching TRBD1. V shed 3 bases, J shed 8 bases, and the junction held 12 bases outside the gene matches. Germline-derived CDR1 and CDR2 are SEHNR and FQNEAQ (reference sequence). This CDR3 region has 15 residues. This CDR3 is CASSLEQGRGLGYTF. CDR3 nucleotides: TGTGCCAGCAGCTTGGAACAGGGGCGCGGCCTAGGCTACACCTTC.

This clonotype has only a few counts. Here the CDR3 reads CSAIGLAGKETQYF. Here the CDR3 DNA reads TGCAGTGCTATTGGACTAGCGGGAAAGGAGACCCAGTACTTC. This sequence joins TRBV20-1 and TRBJ2-5; 12 nucleotides match TRBD2. Germline trimming cut 4 bases from V and 5 bases from J; bases unmatched to any gene: 5. This CDR3 region has 14 residues. The germline CDR1 and CDR2 sequences are DFQATT and SNEGSKA (reference sequence).

This clonotype has just a few counts. J is TRBJ2-3 and V is TRBV21-1; no DNA check was done on the table's D call, TRBD2. TRBV21-1 is recorded as a pseudogene. This CDR3 has 17 amino acids. The CDR3 here is CASSKVGLAGVSDTQYF. The CDR3, as DNA: TGTGCCAGCAGCAAAGTAGGGCTAGCGGGAGTCTCTGATACGCAGTATTTT.

This clonotype was found a few times. J is TRBJ2-1 and V is TRBV23-1, with D possibly TRBD1 on 6 matching bases. TRBV23-1 is recorded as an ORF, its role being uncertain. V was pared by 6 bases and J by 6 bases, with 18 bases between. The CDR3 spans 15 residues. CDR3 loop: CASRIQGPSGNEQFF. The DNA for the CDR3 is TGCGCCAGCAGAATCCAGGGGCCCTCTGGCAATGAGCAGTTCTTC.

Only one count was recorded for this clonotype. This CDR3 is CATSRDRGPYEQYF. The CDR3 coding sequence is TGTGCCACCAGCAGAGATCGGGGTCCCTACGAGCAGTACTTC. The V gene is TRBV15, the J gene TRBJ2-7; D possibly corresponds to TRBD2 (5 bases). V lost 0 bases, J lost 2 bases, and 8 bases lay in between. This CDR3 is 14 amino acids long. CDR1 LNHNV and CDR2 YYDKDF come from the germline V gene (reference sequence).